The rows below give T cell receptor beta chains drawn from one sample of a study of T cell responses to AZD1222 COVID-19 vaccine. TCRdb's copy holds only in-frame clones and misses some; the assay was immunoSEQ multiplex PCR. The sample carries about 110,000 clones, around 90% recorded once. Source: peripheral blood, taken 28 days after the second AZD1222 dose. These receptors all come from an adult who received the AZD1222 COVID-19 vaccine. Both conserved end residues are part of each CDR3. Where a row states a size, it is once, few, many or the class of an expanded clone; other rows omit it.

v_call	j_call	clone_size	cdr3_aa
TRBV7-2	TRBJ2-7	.	CASSLDGGVYEQYF
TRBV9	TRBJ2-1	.	CASSGQSSYNEQFF
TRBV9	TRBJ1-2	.	CASSVARGANYGYTF
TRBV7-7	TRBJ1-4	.	CASSLAGPDEKLFF
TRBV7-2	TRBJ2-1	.	CASSQDFSYNEQFF
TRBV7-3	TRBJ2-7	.	CASSLAGGSSTYEQYF
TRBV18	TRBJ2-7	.	CASSQNRGFSSYEQYF
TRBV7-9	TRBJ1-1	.	CASSWGNTEAFF
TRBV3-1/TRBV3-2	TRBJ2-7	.	CASSSRISYEQYF
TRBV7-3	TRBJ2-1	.	CASSLMPDAEGEVNEQFF
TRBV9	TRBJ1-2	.	CASSVTGTGYGYTF
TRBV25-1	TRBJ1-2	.	CASSSPSNYGYTF
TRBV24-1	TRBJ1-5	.	CATSDGLRTSGGTEWNQPQHF
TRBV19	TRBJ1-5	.	CASSITWNQPQHF
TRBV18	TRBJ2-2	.	CASSPVRESTGELFF
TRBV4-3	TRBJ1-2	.	CASSQDISSYGYTF
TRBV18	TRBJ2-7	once	CASSPDRVGYEQYF
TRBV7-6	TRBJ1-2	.	CASSLEDRGYGYTF
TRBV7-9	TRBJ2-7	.	CASSRISTYEQYF
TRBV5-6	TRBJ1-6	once	CASSVAGPLAASPLHF
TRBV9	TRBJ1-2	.	CASSVPGSYGYTF
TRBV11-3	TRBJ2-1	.	CASSLVHNEQFF
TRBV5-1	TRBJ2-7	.	CASSSGGTGTYEQYF
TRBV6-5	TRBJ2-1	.	CASSYSISGDNEQFF
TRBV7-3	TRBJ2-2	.	CASSLTVATRTGELFF
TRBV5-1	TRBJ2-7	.	CASSSEPGLLTLYEQYF
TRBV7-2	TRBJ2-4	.	CASSLAWDLAGNIQYF
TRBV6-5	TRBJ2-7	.	CASRLAGGPYEQYF
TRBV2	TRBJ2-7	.	CASLDRVEQYF
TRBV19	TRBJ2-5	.	CASSTQRETQYF
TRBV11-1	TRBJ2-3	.	CASSLTPQRADTQYF
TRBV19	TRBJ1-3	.	CASSPSGNTIYF
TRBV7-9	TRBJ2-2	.	CASSLGSWKAGELFF
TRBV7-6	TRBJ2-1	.	CASSSVAGAYYNEQFF
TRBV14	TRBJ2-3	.	CASSQTAGVSTDTQYF
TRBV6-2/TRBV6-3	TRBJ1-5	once	CASSYSQGPQPQHF
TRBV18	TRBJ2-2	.	CASPGTANTGELFF
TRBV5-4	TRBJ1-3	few	CASSLAGTEGHTIYF
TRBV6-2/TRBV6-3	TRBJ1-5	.	CASSSGLPAGAPQHF
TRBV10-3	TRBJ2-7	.	CAISEGGAAYEQYF
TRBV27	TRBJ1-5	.	CASRGDRDKVPQHF
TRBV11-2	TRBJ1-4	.	CASSLGPQGAGGNEKLFF
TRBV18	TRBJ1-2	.	CASSPGQGRAYGYTF